This entry describes one TCR beta chain. This clone's antigen is unknown. Per-base qualities were not stored, and no clone one base away is much larger. Trimming leaves V shorter by 3 bases and J shorter by 0 bases, with the junction holding 10 bases beyond the gene matches. Its CDR3 holds 17 amino acids, cysteine through phenylalanine. Solely the CDR3 DNA is kept, with 51 bases framed from the first base. The germline V gene specifies SNHLY as CDR1 and FYNNEI as CDR2. The sample comes from a study of neurological immune-mediated disorders (dated by TCRdb to 2018 to 2020). For the wider study: Among the 34 multiple sclerosis patients, around 31 had relapsing-remitting MS and 3 had secondary progressive MS. Using UMI-based sequencing, the study compared peripheral blood TCR-beta repertoires from patients with HTLV-I-associated myelopathy (HAM/TSP), patients with multiple sclerosis, and healthy controls. The roughly 110 TCR-beta libraries included longitudinal samples, technical triplicates and paired sorted CD4+ and CD8+ T-cell subsets alongside PBMC samples. Of the 70 or so subjects in the cohort, about 14 were HAM/TSP patients, roughly 35 were multiple sclerosis patients, and around 20 were healthy controls.

Results and caveats for the whole study, not just this receptor: The MS cluster was not associated with any clinical or MRI features, and the authors stated that larger cohorts are needed. Across subjects, expanded clones never shared an identical CDR3 amino acid sequence, which suggests that the TCR-beta repertoires in every group were private. Phylogenetic analysis grouped repertoires from 18 of 34 MS patients into a cluster of related CDR3 sequences, suggesting a possible repertoire-level signature. TCR clonal expansion was highest in HAM/TSP patients and lowest in MS patients, with MS patients falling below even healthy controls.

Libraries from unsorted PBMCs were made from 2 million PBMCs kept in RNAlater at -80 degrees C until RNA extraction. Multiple sclerosis patients were enrolled in a US clinical protocol under which disease progression was evaluated by magnetic resonance imaging. Peripheral blood was subjected to Ficoll-Hypaque density gradient centrifugation to isolate PBMCs, which were then cryopreserved in liquid nitrogen. To synthesize cDNA, template-switch 5'RACE was performed with a primer carrying a 10-nucleotide random unique molecular identifier so that each TCR transcript was tagged. Every sequencing run yielded over 190 million TCR-beta sequences covering 15-18 subjects. Total RNA was extracted with the RNeasy kit. The KAPA Real-time Library Amplification kit was used to amplify TCR-beta VDJ regions with primers targeting the TCR constant region and the 5'RACE anchor. A first PCR added sample indexes and Illumina adaptors, after which a second PCR increased the library yield. After purification with Ampure beads, the TCR product of roughly 650 bp was size-selected on a 2% E-gel SizeSelection system. Library quality was checked on a Bioanalyzer, concentration was measured with Qubit, and libraries were quantified with the Kapa Library Quantification kit before pooling. An Illumina HiSeq 2500 was used to sequence the libraries paired-end at 2 x 150 bp. To increase sequence diversity, roughly 24-32% phiX was spiked into each library pool. Processing in the source paper ran as follows. The quality-filtered reads were processed with the UMI-based MiGEC pipeline, whose error correction step removed more than 75% of the raw TCR sequences. IMGT germline references were used for aligning VDJ genes, and each clonotype was defined as a unique CDR3 amino acid sequence together with its V-J genes. Clonal expansion, Shannon diversity, and CDR3 relatedness (CalcPairwiseDistances, ClusterSamples) were evaluated with VDJtools, and phylogenetic trees were built with CLCbio workbench. Using coefficient-of-variation modelling across technical triplicates, the study counted a clone as expanded if it had at least 8 unique UMIs. TCRdb passed the public sequencing reads through fastp at Q25 and MiXCR, retaining productive beta sequences. One record per CDR3 amino acid sequence lists the most common genes and DNA. These V and J calls rely on TCRdb rather than the paper's analysis. This sample lists about 120,000 distinct CDR3 sequences; about 3.2% were detected once. In total, the top ten clones hold about 1.2% of the sample.

The clonotype comes from a woman aged 30 to 39 with multiple sclerosis. The sample taken for sequencing was PBMCs. This receptor chain uses TRBV2 and TRBJ2-7, and TRBD2 matches 8 of the central bases. Here is the DNA: TGTGCCAGCAGTGAGAATACCCCCAGCGGGGGCTCCTACGAGCAGTACTTC. It translates to CASSENTPSGGSYEQYF.